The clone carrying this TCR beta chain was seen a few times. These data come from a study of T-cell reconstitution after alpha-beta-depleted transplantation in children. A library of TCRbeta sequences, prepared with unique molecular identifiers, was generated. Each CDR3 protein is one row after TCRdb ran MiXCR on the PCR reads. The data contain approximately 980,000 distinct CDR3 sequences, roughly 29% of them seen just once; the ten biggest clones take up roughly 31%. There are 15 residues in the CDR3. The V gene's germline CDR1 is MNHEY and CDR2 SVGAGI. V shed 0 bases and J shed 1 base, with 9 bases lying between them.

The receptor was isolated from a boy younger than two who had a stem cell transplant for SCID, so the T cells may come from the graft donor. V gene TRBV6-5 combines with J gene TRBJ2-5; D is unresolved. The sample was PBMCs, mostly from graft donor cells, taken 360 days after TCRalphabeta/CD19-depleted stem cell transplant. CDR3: CASSYSKASQETQYF. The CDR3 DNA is TGTGCCAGCAGTTACTCGAAAGCCAGCCAAGAGACCCAGTACTTC.